This T cell receptor beta chain is drawn from a study of T-cell reconstitution after alpha-beta-depleted transplantation in children. The V gene's germline CDR1 is DFQATT and CDR2 SNEGSKA (reference sequence). The V segment lost 5 bases and the J segment 4 bases; nucleotides outside the gene matches: 8. This CDR3 is 15 amino acids long. Researchers prepared the TCRbeta library using unique molecular identifiers, the study reports. TCRdb reanalysed the PCR reads using MiXCR and keeps one entry per CDR3 protein. This table has about 420,000 distinct CDR3 sequences, roughly 10% appearing once. This chain links TRBV20-1 with TRBJ2-1; 10 bases fit TRBD2. The origin of this receptor is a human donor who donated a stem cell graft to a child with acute myeloid leukemia. The sample was PBMCs from the stem cell graft donor, taken from the stem cell graft. Here the CDR3 reads CSADRLAGDYNEQFF. DNA for the CDR3: TGCAGTGCTGATCGTCTAGCGGGGGATTACAATGAGCAGTTCTTC.